This T cell receptor (beta chain) was documented in a study of cytomegalovirus exposure and HLA in healthy donors. In the PCR, 60 Vbeta and 13 Jbeta primers were used. Sequencing was performed with immunoSEQ multiplex PCR; in TCRdb, only in-frame clones are kept and a portion is missing. The table lists about 130,000 clones, around 80% of them singletons. CDR1 and CDR2 from the germline V gene are SGHNT and YENEEA. V was cut by 5 bases and J by 2 bases, with 21 bases left in between. The CDR3 sequence is 17 residues long. This TCR came from a man aged 25 to 40 in good health. Sequencing was carried out using PBMCs. This chain connects TRBV11-3 to TRBJ2-5; D may be TRBD1 (6 bases). The CDR3 is CASSRGGSSVGQETQYF. The CDR3 nucleotides read TGTGCCAGCAGCCGTGGGGGCTCCAGCGTGGGGCAAGAGACCCAGTACTTC. The whole variable domain, filled in from reference TRBV11-3 and TRBJ2-5, reads EAGVVQSPRYKIIEKKQPVAFWCNPISGHNTLYWYLQNLGQGPELLIRYENEEAVDDSQLPKDRFSAERLKGVDSTLKIQPAELGDSAVYLCASSRGGSSVGQETQYFGPGTRLLVL.